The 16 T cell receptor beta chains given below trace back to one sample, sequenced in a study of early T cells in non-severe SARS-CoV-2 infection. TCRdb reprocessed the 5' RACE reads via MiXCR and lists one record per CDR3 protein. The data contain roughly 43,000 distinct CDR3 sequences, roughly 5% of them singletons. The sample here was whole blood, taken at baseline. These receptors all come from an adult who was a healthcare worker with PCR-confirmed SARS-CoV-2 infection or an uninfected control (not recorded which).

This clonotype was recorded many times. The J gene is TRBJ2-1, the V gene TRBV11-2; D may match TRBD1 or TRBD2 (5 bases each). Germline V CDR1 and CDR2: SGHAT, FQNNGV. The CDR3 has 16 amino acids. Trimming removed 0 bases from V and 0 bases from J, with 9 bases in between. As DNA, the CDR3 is TGTGCCAGCAGCTTAGAGGGGACCCTCTCCTACAATGAGCAGTTCTTC. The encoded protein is CASSLEGTLSYNEQFF.

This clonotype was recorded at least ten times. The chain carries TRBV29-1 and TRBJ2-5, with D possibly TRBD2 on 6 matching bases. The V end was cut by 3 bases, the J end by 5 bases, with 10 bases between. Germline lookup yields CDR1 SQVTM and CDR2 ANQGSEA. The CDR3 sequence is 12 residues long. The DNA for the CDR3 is TGCAGCGTTGAGGTAGCGGCCGAGACCCAGTACTTC. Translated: CSVEVAAETQYF. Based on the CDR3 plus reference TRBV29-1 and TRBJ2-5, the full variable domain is SAVISQKPSRDICQRGTSLTIQCQVDSQVTMMFWYRQQPGQSLTLIATANQGSEATYESGFVIDKFPISRPNLTFSTLTVSNMSPEDSSIYLCSVEVAAETQYFGPGTRLLVL.

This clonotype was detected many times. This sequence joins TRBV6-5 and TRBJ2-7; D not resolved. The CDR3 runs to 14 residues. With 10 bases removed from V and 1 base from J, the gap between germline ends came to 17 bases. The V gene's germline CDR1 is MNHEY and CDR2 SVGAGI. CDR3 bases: TGTGCCACCAGCCCGTCCTCGACTTCCTACGAGCAGTACTTC. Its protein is CATSPSSTSYEQYF.

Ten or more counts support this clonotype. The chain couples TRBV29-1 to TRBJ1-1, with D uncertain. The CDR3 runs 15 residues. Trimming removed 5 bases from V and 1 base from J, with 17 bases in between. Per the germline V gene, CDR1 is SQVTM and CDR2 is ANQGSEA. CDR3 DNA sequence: TGCAGCGTTATTCCCCGATCGGGCCGGAACACTGAAGCTTTCTTT. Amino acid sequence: CSVIPRSGRNTEAFF. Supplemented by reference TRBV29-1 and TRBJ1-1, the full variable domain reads SAVISQKPSRDICQRGTSLTIQCQVDSQVTMMFWYRQQPGQSLTLIATANQGSEATYESGFVIDKFPISRPNLTFSTLTVSNMSPEDSSIYLCSVIPRSGRNTEAFFGQGTRLTVV.

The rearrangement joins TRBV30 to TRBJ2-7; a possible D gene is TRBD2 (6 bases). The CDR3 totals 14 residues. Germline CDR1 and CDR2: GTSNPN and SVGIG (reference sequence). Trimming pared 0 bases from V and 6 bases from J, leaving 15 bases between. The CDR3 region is CAWSVNGREFEQYF. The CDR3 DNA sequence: TGTGCCTGGAGTGTAAACGGGAGAGAATTCGAGCAGTACTTC.

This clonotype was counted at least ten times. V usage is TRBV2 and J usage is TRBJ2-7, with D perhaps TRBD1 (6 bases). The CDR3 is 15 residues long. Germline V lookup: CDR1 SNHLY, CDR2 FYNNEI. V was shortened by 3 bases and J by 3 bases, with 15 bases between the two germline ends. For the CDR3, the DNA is TGTGCCAGCAGTGAGAGAACAGGGAATGGCTACGAGCAGTACTTC. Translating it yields CASSERTGNGYEQYF.

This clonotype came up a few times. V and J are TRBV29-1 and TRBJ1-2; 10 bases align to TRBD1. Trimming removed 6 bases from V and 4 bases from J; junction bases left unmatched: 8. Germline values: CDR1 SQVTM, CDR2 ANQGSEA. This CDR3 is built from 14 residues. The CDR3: CSVPNRQGAYGYTF. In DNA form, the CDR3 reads TGCAGCGTGCCAAACAGACAGGGGGCCTATGGCTACACCTTC.

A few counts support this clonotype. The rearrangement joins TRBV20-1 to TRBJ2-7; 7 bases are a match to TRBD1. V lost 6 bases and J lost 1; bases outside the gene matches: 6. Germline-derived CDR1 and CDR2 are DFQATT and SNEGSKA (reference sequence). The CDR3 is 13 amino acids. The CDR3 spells CSASRTGSYEQYF. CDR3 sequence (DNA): TGCAGTGCGTCTCGGACAGGATCCTACGAGCAGTACTTC.

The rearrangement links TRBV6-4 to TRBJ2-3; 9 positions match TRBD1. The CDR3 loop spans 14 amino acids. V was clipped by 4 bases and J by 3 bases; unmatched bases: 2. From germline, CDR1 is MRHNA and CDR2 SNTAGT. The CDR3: CASSGQGETDTQYF. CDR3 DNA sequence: TGTGCCAGCAGTGGACAGGGGGAAACAGATACGCAGTATTTT.

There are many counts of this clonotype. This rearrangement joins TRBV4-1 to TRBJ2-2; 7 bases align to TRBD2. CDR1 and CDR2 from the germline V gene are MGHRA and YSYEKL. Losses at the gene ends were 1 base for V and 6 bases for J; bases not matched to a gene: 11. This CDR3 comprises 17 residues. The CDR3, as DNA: TGCGCCAGCAGCCAAGTTTCGGGGCGGGAGTTGGCCGGGGAGCTGTTTTTT. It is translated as CASSQVSGRELAGELFF.

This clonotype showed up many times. In nucleotides, the CDR3 is TGCAGCGTTGTGGTGGAGGGGAGCCCCTACGAGCAGTACTTC. This sequence encodes CSVVVEGSPYEQYF. V usage is TRBV29-1 and J usage is TRBJ2-7; weak D call: TRBD2 (6 bases). The CDR3 is 14 amino acids. V was shortened by 4 bases and J by 2 bases, with 15 bases between the two germline ends. Germline V gives CDR1 SQVTM, CDR2 ANQGSEA.

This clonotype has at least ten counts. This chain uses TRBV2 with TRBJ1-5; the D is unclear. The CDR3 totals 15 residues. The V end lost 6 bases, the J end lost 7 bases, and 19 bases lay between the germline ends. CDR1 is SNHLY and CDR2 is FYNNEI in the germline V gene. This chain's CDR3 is CASRLQGLAEQPQHF. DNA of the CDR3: TGTGCCAGCAGATTACAAGGACTTGCCGAACAGCCCCAGCATTTT.

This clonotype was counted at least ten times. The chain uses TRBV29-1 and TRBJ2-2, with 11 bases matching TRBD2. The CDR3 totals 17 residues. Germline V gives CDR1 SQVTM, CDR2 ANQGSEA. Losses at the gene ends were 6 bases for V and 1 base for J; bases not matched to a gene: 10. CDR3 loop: CSVRLAGGLMNTGELFF. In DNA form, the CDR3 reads TGCAGCGTGAGGCTAGCGGGAGGCCTCATGAACACCGGGGAGCTGTTTTTT.

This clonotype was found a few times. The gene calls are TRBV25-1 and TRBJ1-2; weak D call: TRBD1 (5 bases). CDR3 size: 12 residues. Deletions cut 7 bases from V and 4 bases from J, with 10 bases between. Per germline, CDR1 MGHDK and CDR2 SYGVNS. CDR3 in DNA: TGTGCCAGCACCGGGGACTCCTATGGCTACACCTTC. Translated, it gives CASTGDSYGYTF.

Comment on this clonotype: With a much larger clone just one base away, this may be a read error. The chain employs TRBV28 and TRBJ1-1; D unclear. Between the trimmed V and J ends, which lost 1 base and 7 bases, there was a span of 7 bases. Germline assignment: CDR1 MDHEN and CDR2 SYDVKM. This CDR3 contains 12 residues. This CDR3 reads CASSLFGIEAFF. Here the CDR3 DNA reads TGTGCCAGCAGTTTATTTGGAATTGAAGCTTTCTTT.

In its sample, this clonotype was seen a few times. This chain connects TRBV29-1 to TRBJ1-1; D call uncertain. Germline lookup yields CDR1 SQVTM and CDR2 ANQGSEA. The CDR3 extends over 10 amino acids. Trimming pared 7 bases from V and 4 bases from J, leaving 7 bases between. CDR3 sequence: CSAESTEAFF. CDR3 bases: TGCAGCGCCGAGAGCACTGAAGCTTTCTTT.